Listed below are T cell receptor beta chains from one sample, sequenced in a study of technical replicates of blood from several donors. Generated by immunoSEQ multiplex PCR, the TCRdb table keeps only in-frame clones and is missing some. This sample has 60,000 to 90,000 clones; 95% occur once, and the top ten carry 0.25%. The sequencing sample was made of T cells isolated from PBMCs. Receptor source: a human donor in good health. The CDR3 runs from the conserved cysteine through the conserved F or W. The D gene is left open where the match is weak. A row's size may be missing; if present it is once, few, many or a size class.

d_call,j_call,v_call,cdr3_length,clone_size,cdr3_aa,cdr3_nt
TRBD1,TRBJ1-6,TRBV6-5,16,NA,CASSYDRDRVDSPLHF,TGTGCCAGCAGTTATGACCGGGACAGGGTTGATTCACCCCTCCACTTT
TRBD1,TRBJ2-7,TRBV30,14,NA,CAWKRGQGYYEQYF,TGTGCCTGGAAGAGGGGACAGGGGTACTACGAGCAGTACTTC
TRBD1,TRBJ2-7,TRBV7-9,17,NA,CASSPRNPTGSSYEQYF,TGTGCCAGCAGCCCGCGCAATCCGACAGGGAGCTCCTACGAGCAGTACTTC
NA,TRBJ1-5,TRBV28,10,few,CASRQVTQHF,TGTGCCAGCAGGCAGGTAACCCAGCATTTT
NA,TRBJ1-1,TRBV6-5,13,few,CASQEEGVTEAFF,TGTGCCAGCCAAGAAGAGGGGGTCACTGAAGCTTTCTTT
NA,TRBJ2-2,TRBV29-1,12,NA,CSVGSGSGELFF,TGCAGCGTTGGGTCGGGATCGGGGGAGCTGTTTTTT
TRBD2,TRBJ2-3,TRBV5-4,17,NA,CASSRGASGGSTDTQYF,TGTGCCAGCAGCCGCGGGGCTAGCGGGGGAAGCACAGATACGCAGTATTTT
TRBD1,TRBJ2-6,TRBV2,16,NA,CASSPTGGSGANVLTF,TGTGCCAGCAGCCCGACAGGGGGCTCTGGGGCCAACGTCCTGACTTTC
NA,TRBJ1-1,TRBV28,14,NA,CASSDSMKFSEAFF,TGTGCCAGCAGTGATAGTATGAAATTCTCTGAAGCTTTCTTT
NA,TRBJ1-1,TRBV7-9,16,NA,CASSSFREKMNTEAFF,TGTGCCAGCAGCTCCTTCCGGGAAAAAATGAACACTGAAGCTTTCTTT
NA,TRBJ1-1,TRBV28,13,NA,CASSLEENTEAFF,TGTGCCAGCAGTTTAGAGGAGAACACTGAAGCTTTCTTT
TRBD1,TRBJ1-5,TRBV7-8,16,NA,CASSQTGGNSNQPQHF,TGTGCCAGCAGCCAGACAGGGGGCAATAGCAATCAGCCCCAGCATTTT
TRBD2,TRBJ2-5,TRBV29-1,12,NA,CSAVTSRETQYF,TGCAGCGCCGTGACTAGCAGAGAGACCCAGTACTTC
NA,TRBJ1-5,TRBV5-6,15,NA,CASSLGGGSNQPQHF,TGTGCCAGCAGCTTGGGTGGCGGTAGCAATCAGCCCCAGCATTTT
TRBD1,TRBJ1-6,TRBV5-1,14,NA,CASSWTGGSSPLHF,TGCGCCAGCAGCTGGACAGGGGGCAGTTCACCCCTCCACTTT
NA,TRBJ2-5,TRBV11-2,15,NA,CASSLERVPRETQYF,TGTGCCAGCAGCTTAGAGAGGGTGCCACGGGAGACCCAGTACTTC
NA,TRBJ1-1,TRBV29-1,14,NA,CSVVVWATNTEAFF,TGCAGCGTTGTTGTTTGGGCCACTAACACTGAAGCTTTCTTT
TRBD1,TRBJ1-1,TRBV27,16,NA,CASNRLSTGLNTEAFF,TGTGCCAGCAATCGACTCTCGACAGGGTTGAACACTGAAGCTTTCTTT
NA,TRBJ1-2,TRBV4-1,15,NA,CASSQVSVVYYGYTF,TGCGCCAGCAGCCAAGTTTCCGTCGTATACTATGGCTACACCTTC
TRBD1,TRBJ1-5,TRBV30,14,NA,CAWTEGQGNQPQHF,TGTGCCTGGACCGAGGGACAGGGAAATCAGCCCCAGCATTTT
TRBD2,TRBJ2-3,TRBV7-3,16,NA,CASSLIRTSGADTQYF,TGTGCCAGCAGCTTAATAAGGACTAGCGGGGCTGATACGCAGTATTTT
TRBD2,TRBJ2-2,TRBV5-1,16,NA,CASSEGLAGLGGELFF,TGCGCCAGCAGCGAGGGACTAGCGGGATTGGGCGGGGAGCTGTTTTTT
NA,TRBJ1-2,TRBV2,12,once,CAGRQSFYGYTF,TGTGCCGGGAGGCAGAGTTTCTATGGCTACACCTTC
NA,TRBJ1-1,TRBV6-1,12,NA,CAANSLNTEAFF,TGTGCCGCTAACAGCTTGAACACTGAAGCTTTCTTT
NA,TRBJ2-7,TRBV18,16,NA,CASSPTAPISSYEQYF,TGTGCCAGCTCACCTACCGCCCCGATTTCCAGCTACGAGCAGTACTTC
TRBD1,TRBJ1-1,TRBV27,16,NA,CASRGQGTLVGTEAFF,TGTGCCAGCAGGGGACAGGGTACCTTGGTAGGCACTGAAGCTTTCTTT
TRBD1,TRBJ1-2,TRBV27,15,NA,CASSFGTGGNYGYTF,TGTGCCAGCAGTTTTGGGACAGGGGGCAACTATGGCTACACCTTC
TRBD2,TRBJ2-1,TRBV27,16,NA,CASTKLKAGGQGEQFF,TGTGCCAGCACCAAACTGAAAGCGGGAGGGCAGGGGGAGCAGTTCTTC
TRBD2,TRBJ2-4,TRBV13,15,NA,CASSSGLAGGRVQYF,TGTGCCAGCAGCTCGGGACTAGCGGGGGGTCGCGTTCAGTACTTC
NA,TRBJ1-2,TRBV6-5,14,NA,CASSSVRSNYGYTF,TGTGCCAGCAGTTCCGTGAGGTCTAACTATGGCTACACCTTC
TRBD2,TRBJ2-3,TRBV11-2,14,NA,CASSLAPGGPTQYF,TGTGCCAGCAGCTTAGCTCCGGGAGGGCCTACGCAGTATTTT
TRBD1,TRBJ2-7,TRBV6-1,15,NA,CASSSRDRGPREQYF,TGTGCCAGCAGTTCCCGGGACAGGGGGCCTAGAGAGCAGTACTTC
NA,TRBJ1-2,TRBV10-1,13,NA,CASLLGRGGGYTF,TGCGCCAGCTTACTGGGACGCGGGGGGGGCTACACCTTC
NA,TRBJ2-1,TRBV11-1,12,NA,CASSLLYNEQFF,TGTGCCAGCAGCTTACTATACAATGAGCAGTTCTTC
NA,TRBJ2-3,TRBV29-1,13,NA,CSVGQRDTDTQYF,TGCAGCGTTGGCCAGAGGGATACAGATACGCAGTATTTT
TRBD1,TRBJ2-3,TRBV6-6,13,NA,CASSRTGSDTQYF,TGTGCCAGCAGTAGGACAGGGTCAGATACGCAGTATTTT
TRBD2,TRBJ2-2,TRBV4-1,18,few,CASSQGGLAGVGTGELFF,TGCGCCAGCAGCCAAGGAGGCCTAGCGGGAGTTGGAACCGGGGAGCTGTTTTTT
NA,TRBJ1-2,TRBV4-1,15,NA,CASSNTLGGDYGYTF,TGCGCCAGCAGCAATACCCTCGGGGGAGACTATGGCTACACCTTC
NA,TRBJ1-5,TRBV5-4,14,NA,CASSLAGQNQPQHF,TGTGCCAGCAGCTTGGCCGGTCAAAATCAGCCCCAGCATTTT
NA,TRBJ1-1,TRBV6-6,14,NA,CASTQAPPESEAFF,TGTGCCAGCACCCAGGCCCCACCTGAGAGCGAAGCTTTCTTT
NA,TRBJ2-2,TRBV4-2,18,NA,CASSQDPTAVWGGGELFF,TGTGCCAGCAGCCAAGACCCTACGGCGGTATGGGGAGGCGGGGAGCTGTTTTTT
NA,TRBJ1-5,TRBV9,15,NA,CASSVVPQKNQPQHF,TGTGCCAGCAGCGTAGTGCCACAGAAGAATCAGCCCCAGCATTTT
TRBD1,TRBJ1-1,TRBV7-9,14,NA,CASSLEGANTEAFF,TGTGCCAGCAGCTTAGAGGGGGCGAACACTGAAGCTTTCTTT
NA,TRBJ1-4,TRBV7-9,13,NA,CASKRVTNEKLFF,TGTGCCAGCAAGAGGGTAACTAATGAAAAACTGTTTTTT
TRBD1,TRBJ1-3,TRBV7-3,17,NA,CASSLTGGPNSGNTIYF,TGTGCCAGCAGCTTAACAGGGGGCCCTAACTCTGGAAACACCATATATTTT
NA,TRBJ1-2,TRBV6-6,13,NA,CASSYDTAYGYTF,TGTGCCAGCAGTTACGACACGGCCTATGGCTACACCTTC
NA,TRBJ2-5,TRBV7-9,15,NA,CASSTRDTLQGTQYF,TGTGCCAGCAGCACCCGGGACACCCTGCAAGGGACCCAGTACTTC
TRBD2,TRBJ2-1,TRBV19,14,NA,CASSAGEFVNEQFF,TGTGCCAGTAGTGCGGGAGAATTCGTCAATGAGCAGTTCTTC
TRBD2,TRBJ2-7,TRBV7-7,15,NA,CASSLGLAGSHEQYF,TGTGCTAGCAGCTTAGGGCTAGCGGGGTCCCACGAGCAGTACTTC
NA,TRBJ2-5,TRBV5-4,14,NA,CASSLVSRGETQYF,TGTGCCAGCAGCTTGGTATCCAGGGGAGAGACCCAGTACTTC
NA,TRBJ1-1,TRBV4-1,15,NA,CASSQEGLLNTEAFF,TGCGCCAGCAGCCAAGAGGGGCTTTTGAACACTGAAGCTTTCTTT
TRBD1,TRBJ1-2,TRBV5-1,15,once,CASSLGQGVNYGYTF,TGCGCCAGCAGCTTGGGGCAGGGGGTGAACTATGGCTACACCTTC